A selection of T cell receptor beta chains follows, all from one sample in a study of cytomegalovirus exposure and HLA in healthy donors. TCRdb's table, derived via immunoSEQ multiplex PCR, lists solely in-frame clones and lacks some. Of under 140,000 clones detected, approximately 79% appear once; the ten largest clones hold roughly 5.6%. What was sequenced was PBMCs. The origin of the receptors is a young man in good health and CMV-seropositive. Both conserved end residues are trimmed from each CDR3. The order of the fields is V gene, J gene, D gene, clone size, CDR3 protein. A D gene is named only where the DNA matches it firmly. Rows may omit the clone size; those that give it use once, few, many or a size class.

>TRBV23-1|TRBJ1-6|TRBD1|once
ASRRTGYSPLH
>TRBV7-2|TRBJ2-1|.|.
ASTQKKGGYNEQF
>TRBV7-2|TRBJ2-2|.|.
ASSPPTNTGELF
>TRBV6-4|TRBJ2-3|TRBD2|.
ASRVGSGGAHTQY
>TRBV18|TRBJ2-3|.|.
ASSPPGEAVDTQY
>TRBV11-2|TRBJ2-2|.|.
ASSLRDPGELF
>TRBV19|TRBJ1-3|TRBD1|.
ASNPSQGASGNTIY
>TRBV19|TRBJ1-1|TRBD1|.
ASSSWQGGGNTEAF
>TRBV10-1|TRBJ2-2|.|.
ASSMGASTGELF
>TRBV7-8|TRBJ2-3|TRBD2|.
ASSSPTSGGADTQY
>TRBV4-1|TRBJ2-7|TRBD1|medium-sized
ASSPFPRGSSYEQY
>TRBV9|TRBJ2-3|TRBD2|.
ASSVGGGLTDTQY
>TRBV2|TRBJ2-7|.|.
ASRPPGSYEQY
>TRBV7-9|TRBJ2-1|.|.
ASSLDTRSQF
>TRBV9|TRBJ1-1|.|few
ASSGGGLTEAF
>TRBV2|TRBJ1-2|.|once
AIVEGTSAYYGYT
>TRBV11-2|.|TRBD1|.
ASSPLRRDRGSSYEQY
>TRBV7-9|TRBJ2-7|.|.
ASSWAGMGEQY
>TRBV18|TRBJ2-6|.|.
ASSPSQGFGSGANVLT
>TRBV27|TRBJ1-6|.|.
ASSQSRESGSPLH
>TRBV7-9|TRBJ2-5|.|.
ASSPILGFQETQY
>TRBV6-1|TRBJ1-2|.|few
ASRIGWRSHGYT
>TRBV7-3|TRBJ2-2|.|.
ASSLIGPGTHTGELF
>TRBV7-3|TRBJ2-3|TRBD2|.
ASAWGGGTDTQY
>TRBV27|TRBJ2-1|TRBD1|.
ASSLVQGYNEQF
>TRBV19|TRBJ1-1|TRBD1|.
ASTHGTGGTEAF
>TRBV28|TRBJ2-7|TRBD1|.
ASSVGQGVTEQY
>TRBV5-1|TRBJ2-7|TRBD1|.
ASGQGTGLEQY
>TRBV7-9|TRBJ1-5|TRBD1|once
ASSKGAGNQPQH
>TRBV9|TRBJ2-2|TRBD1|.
ASSAGTALLF
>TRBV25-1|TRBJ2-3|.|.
ASSARHRQDTDTQY
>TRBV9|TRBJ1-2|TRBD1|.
ASSAGQGNYGYT
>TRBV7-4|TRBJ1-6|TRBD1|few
ASSSTDRVDSPLH